One and the same sample provided the 2 T cell receptor beta chains below, sequenced in a study of T cells in Graves' hyperthyroidism and ophthalmopathy. From RNA transcripts, TCR beta CDR3 regions were amplified. Primed by the HTBI set, a first-round RT-PCR was run on the TCR CDR3. Each CDR3 protein is one row after TCRdb ran MiXCR on the multiplex PCR reads. The table lists 500,000 to 600,000 distinct CDR3 sequences, 15% to 20% of them singletons, with roughly 44% in the top ten. Sequencing was performed on blood. These receptors were taken from a middle-aged man with Graves' ophthalmopathy.

This clonotype showed up just a few times. V is TRBV6-1 and J is TRBJ1-4, with no clear D. Germline assignment: CDR1 MNHNS and CDR2 SASEGT. CDR3 length: 14 amino acids. Trimming took off 6 bases at V and 7 bases at J, with 15 bases between the two ends. This chain's CDR3 is CASSPDWEGEKLFF. CDR3 DNA sequence: TGTGCCAGCAGCCCAGACTGGGAAGGTGAAAAACTGTTTTTT.

This clonotype was counted at least ten times. V gene TRBV7-2 combines with J gene TRBJ2-7; the D is unclear. Germline CDR1 and CDR2: SGHTA and FQGNSA. This CDR3 region has 14 residues. Trimming stripped 4 bases from V and 2 bases from J, with 12 bases between. CDR3 coding DNA: TGTGCCAGCAGCTCCTCGCATCGTCCCTACGAGCAGTACTTC. Its translation: CASSSSHRPYEQYF. The variable domain in full, with the rest retrieved from reference TRBV7-2 and TRBJ2-7, is GAGVSQSPSNKVTEKGKDVELRCDPISGHTALYWYRQSLGQGLEFLIYFQGNSAPDKSGLPSDRFSAERTGGSVSTLTIQRTQQEDSAVYLCASSSSHRPYEQYFGPGTRLTVT.